One sample yielded the 19 T cell receptor beta chains listed below, sequenced in a study of regulatory T cells in long-lasting Graves disease. The TCR beta library used iRepertoire HTBI primers with Arm-PCR amplification of CDR3. Each CDR3 protein gets one entry after TCRdb re-called the multiplex PCR reads with MiXCR. The sample includes roughly 450,000 distinct CDR3 sequences, around 20% seen only once; the top ten take 26%. As for time point: persistent/refractory GD, antithyroid drugs over 5 years with positive TRAb. With RNA extracted from PBMCs as input, the TCR library was made. The sequencing used peripheral blood mononuclear cells (PBMCs), collected when the disease was refractory, from a patient treated with antithyroid drugs. These receptors came from a female donor with Graves disease.

The chain recombines TRBV7-2 with TRBJ2-3; 7 bases agree with TRBD2. Looked up from germline, CDR1 is SGHTA and CDR2 is FQGNSA. This CDR3 is 13 amino acids long. Trimming removed 3 bases from V and 10 bases from J; junction bases left unmatched: 7. In nucleotides, the CDR3 is TGTGCCAGCAGCTTCAAGGGGAGGGTTGCGCAGTATTTT. Translation: CASSFKGRVAQYF.

This chain uses TRBV30 with TRBJ1-1; no definite D call. CDR1 GTSNPN and CDR2 SVGIG come from the germline V gene (reference sequence). Trimming removed 7 bases from V and 3 bases from J, with 9 bases in between. The CDR3 has 11 residues. Here the CDR3 reads CASTEDTEAFF. The CDR3, as DNA: TGTGCCTCTACAGAGGACACTGAAGCTTTCTTT.

The V gene is TRBV20-1, the J gene TRBJ1-3, with 8 positions matching TRBD1. The germline V gene encodes CDR1 DFQATT and CDR2 SNEGSKA (reference sequence). Trimming removed 4 bases from V and 0 bases from J; junction bases left unmatched: 2. This CDR3 is 14 amino acids long. CDR3: CSANTGGSGNTIYF. For the CDR3, the DNA is TGCAGTGCTAACACAGGGGGCTCTGGAAACACCATATATTTT.

V and J are TRBV24-1 and TRBJ2-7; the D call may be TRBD1 or TRBD2 (5 bases each). Germline V lookup: CDR1 KGHDR, CDR2 SFDVKD. V lost 9 bases and J 0 bases, leaving 11 bases between the germline ends. The CDR3 extends over 13 amino acids. In DNA form, the CDR3 reads TGTGCCACCGGGACCCCAGGCTCCTACGAGCAGTACTTC. Its protein is CATGTPGSYEQYF.

This clonotype appeared a few times. The chain joins TRBV6-1 to TRBJ1-1, with unresolved D. Between the trimmed V and J ends, which lost 4 bases and 2 bases, there was a span of 8 bases. From germline, CDR1 is MNHNS and CDR2 SASEGT. CDR3 length: 13 amino acids. CDR3: CASSVQPNTEAFF. The CDR3 DNA sequence: TGTGCCAGCAGTGTGCAGCCTAACACTGAAGCTTTCTTT.

This clonotype was counted only a few times. This rearrangement joins TRBV28 to TRBJ1-2, with 12 bases aligning to TRBD1. Germline V lookup: CDR1 MDHEN, CDR2 SYDVKM. V lost 3 bases and J lost 8; bases outside the gene matches: 4. CDR3 length: 14 residues. The chain's CDR3 is CASSLGTGGQGYTF. The DNA of the CDR3 is TGTGCCAGCAGTTTGGGGACAGGGGGCCAGGGCTACACCTTC.

The chain uses TRBV15 and TRBJ2-7, with unresolved D. The germline V gene has CDR1 LNHNV and CDR2 YYDKDF (reference sequence). V lost 2 bases and J lost 0, with 8 bases in between. The CDR3 length is 14 residues. The CDR3 region is CATSRLAGSYEQYF. CDR3 nucleotide sequence: TGTGCCACCAGCAGACTGGCAGGCTCCTACGAGCAGTACTTC.

There are a few counts of this clonotype. The genes are TRBV14 and TRBJ1-2; tentative D call: TRBD1 (6 bases). Germline V gene sequence: CDR1 SGHDN, CDR2 FVKESK. V was shortened by 5 bases and J by 4 bases, with 11 bases between the two germline ends. The CDR3 is made up of 13 amino acids. CDR3 loop: CASSYRESYGYTF. CDR3 DNA sequence: TGTGCCAGCAGCTACAGGGAGAGCTATGGCTACACCTTC. The full variable domain, its missing parts supplied by reference TRBV14 and TRBJ1-2, is EAGVTQFPSHSVIEKGQTVTLRCDPISGHDNLYWYRRVMGKEIKFLLHFVKESKQDESGMPNNRFLAERTGGTYSTLKVQPAELEDSGVYFCASSYRESYGYTFGSGTRLTVV.

DNA of the CDR3: TGCAGTGCAGGAGGGCTAGCGGGAGGCTCCTTTGAGACCCAGTACTTC. Protein product: CSAGGLAGGSFETQYF. J is TRBJ2-5 and V is TRBV20-1; 11 bases agree with TRBD2. J gave up 5 bases and V 6 bases, and 14 bases lay outside the gene matches. The V gene's germline CDR1 is DFQATT and CDR2 SNEGSKA (reference sequence). CDR3 length: 16 amino acids.

The CDR3 DNA follows: TGCAGTGCTAGAGATCTTGTGGGATTCCAAGAGACCCAGTACTTC. Amino acid sequence: CSARDLVGFQETQYF. This chain uses TRBV20-1 with TRBJ2-5; D is undetermined. With 0 bases removed from V and 1 base from J, the gap between germline ends came to 12 bases. Germline CDR1 reads DFQATT; CDR2 reads SNEGSKA (reference sequence). This CDR3 is 15 amino acids long.

The V and J genes are TRBV7-2 and TRBJ1-1, with TRBD1 identical over 7 bases. The germline V gene encodes CDR1 SGHTA and CDR2 FQGNSA. The CDR3 totals 15 residues. Trimming at V came to 1 base and at J to 1 base, leaving 3 bases not matched to a gene. CDR3 protein: CASSLGQGWNTEAFF. The CDR3 DNA reads as TGTGCCAGCAGCTTAGGACAGGGTTGGAACACTGAAGCTTTCTTT.

This clonotype was seen ten or more times. The rearrangement links TRBV3-1 to TRBJ2-7; 14 bases agree with TRBD2. The junction had 8 bases not matched to a gene; V was cut back by 2 bases and J by 5 bases. This CDR3 spans 17 amino acids. The germline gives CDR1 LGHDT, CDR2 YNNKEL (reference sequence). The CDR3 DNA reads TGTGCCAGCAGCCAACCGGGACTAGCGGGAGAGAGGGACGAGCAGTACTTC. Encoded protein: CASSQPGLAGERDEQYF.

In the case of this clonotype: The junction shows a germline mismatch at one end, possibly a read error. The V and J genes are TRBV7-9 and TRBJ2-5, with D uncertain. Germline values: CDR1 SEHNR, CDR2 FQNEAQ (reference sequence). The CDR3 length is 14 residues. The CDR3 region has the DNA TGTGCCGGCAGCCCCATGGCCCCTCGAGAGACCCAGTACTTC. Amino acid sequence: CAGSPMAPRETQYF.

There are a few counts of this clonotype. V is TRBV27 and J is TRBJ2-6; D not certain. Looked up from germline, CDR1 is MNHEY and CDR2 is SMNVEV (reference sequence). This CDR3 region has 15 residues. Trimming removed 5 bases from V and 0 bases from J, with 8 bases in between. CDR3 coding DNA: TGTGCCAGCAGTCGCCCTTACTCTGGGGCCAACGTCCTGACTTTC. Its protein is CASSRPYSGANVLTF.

This clonotype was recorded many times. V is TRBV12-3 or TRBV12-4 and J is TRBJ2-7; 10 bases are a match to TRBD1. The CDR3 has 14 amino acids. The J segment lost 0 bases and the V segment lost 8 bases, leaving 4 bases of the junction unmatched. The CDR3 protein is CASGWTGGSYEQYF. The CDR3 DNA sequence: TGTGCCAGCGGGTGGACAGGGGGCTCCTACGAGCAGTACTTC.

The gene calls are TRBV7-3 and TRBJ2-7; 10 bases align to TRBD1. The germline CDR1 and CDR2 sequences are SGHTA and FQGTGA. The length of the CDR3 is 15 residues. J lost 3 bases, V lost 1 base, and 3 bases had no gene match. CDR3 DNA sequence: TGTGCCAGCAGCTTAATCGGGACAGGGGACTACGAGCAGTACTTC. It codes for CASSLIGTGDYEQYF. Based on the CDR3 plus reference TRBV7-3 and TRBJ2-7, the full variable domain is GAGVSQTPSNKVTEKGKYVELRCDPISGHTALYWYRQSLGQGPEFLIYFQGTGAADDSGLPNDRFFAVRPEGSVSTLKIQRTERGDSAVYLCASSLIGTGDYEQYFGPGTRLTVT.

This clonotype was observed at least ten times. The chain couples TRBV15 to TRBJ2-6; D is tentatively TRBD1 or TRBD2 (6 bases each). The germline CDR1 and CDR2 sequences are LNHNV and YYDKDF (reference sequence). The V end was cut by 0 bases, the J end by 0 bases, with 21 bases between. This CDR3 is built from 21 residues. The chain's CDR3 is CATSRDPRRGQGSSGANVLTF. The DNA for the CDR3 is TGTGCCACCAGCAGAGATCCTCGGCGGGGCCAGGGGAGCTCTGGGGCCAACGTCCTGACTTTC.

This clonotype was observed many times. The V call is TRBV6-1, the J call TRBJ2-7; TRBD1 matches 10 bases. The trim removed 1 base at V and 1 base at J, leaving 1 base unmatched. This CDR3 is built from 15 residues. CDR1 and CDR2 (germline): MNHNS, SASEGT. For the CDR3, the DNA is TGTGCCAGCAGTGAAGGGACAGGGGGTTCCTACGAGCAGTACTTC. Amino acids: CASSEGTGGSYEQYF.

With regard to this clonotype: A much bigger clone sits one base away, suggesting this may be a read error. The rearrangement uses TRBV7-2 and TRBJ1-2; D gene uncertain. V lost 1 base to trimming and J lost 6 bases, with 15 bases between them. CDR1 and CDR2 from the germline V gene are SGHTA and FQGNSA. This CDR3 comprises 15 residues. The CDR3 DNA sequence: TGTGCCAGCAGCTTAGAAATAAGACGAAACCATGGCTACACCTTC. Protein product: CASSLEIRRNHGYTF.